This is a list of T cell receptor beta chains from one sample in a study of human T cells and chemical hapten exposure. TCRdb reprocessed the RACE reads via MiXCR and lists one record per CDR3 protein. The sample gives roughly 200,000 distinct CDR3 sequences, 24% of which show up once; about 2.5% is in the top ten. The source material was whole blood, sampled in connection with sensitization to the hapten diphenylcyclopropenone (DPC). The receptors here all came from a woman in her forties with alopecia areata. Some clones in this sample may be carry-over from other donors' samples. The CDR3 runs from the conserved cysteine through the conserved F or W. The D gene is left open where the match is weak. Clone size appears in some rows only: once, few, many, or a class for an expanded clone.

j_gene: TRBJ2-1
abundance: -
v_gene: TRBV7-2
d_gene: -
CDR3nt: TGTGCCAGCAGCTTAGTCGGGGGAAACAATGAGCAGTTCTTC
CDR3aa: CASSLVGGNNEQFF

j_gene: TRBJ2-3
abundance: few
v_gene: TRBV25-1
d_gene: -
CDR3nt: TGTGCCAGCAGTGAATATTATTCCCGGGAGCCGGGAGATACGCAGTATTTT
CDR3aa: CASSEYYSREPGDTQYF

j_gene: TRBJ1-5
abundance: -
v_gene: TRBV15
d_gene: TRBD1
CDR3nt: TGTGCCACCACGGGACAGCACAATCAGCCCCAGCATTTT
CDR3aa: CATTGQHNQPQHF

j_gene: TRBJ2-7
abundance: -
v_gene: TRBV7-2
d_gene: -
CDR3nt: TGTGCCAGCAGCCGGCGGGGCACAAGCTCCTACGAGCAGTACTTC
CDR3aa: CASSRRGTSSYEQYF

j_gene: TRBJ2-1
abundance: -
v_gene: TRBV5-1
d_gene: -
CDR3nt: TGCGCCAGCAGCTTGGAGTGGACCACTGAGCAGTTCTTC
CDR3aa: CASSLEWTTEQFF

j_gene: TRBJ2-3
abundance: -
v_gene: TRBV5-1
d_gene: TRBD1
CDR3nt: TGCGCCAGCAGCGCGCAGGGGGCGTTGGGGACAGATACGCAGTATTTT
CDR3aa: CASSAQGALGTDTQYF

j_gene: TRBJ2-5
abundance: many
v_gene: TRBV7-9
d_gene: TRBD1
CDR3nt: TGTGCCAGCAGCCGGACAGGGGAGGTGGAGACCCAGTACTTC
CDR3aa: CASSRTGEVETQYF

j_gene: TRBJ2-1
abundance: -
v_gene: TRBV12-2
d_gene: -
CDR3nt: TGTGCAAGTCGCCAGAGCCTAGCGGGCGACAATGAGCAGTTCTTC
CDR3aa: CASRQSLAGDNEQFF

j_gene: TRBJ1-5
abundance: few
v_gene: TRBV28
d_gene: -
CDR3nt: TGTGCCAGCAGTTCTGCTTCGGGGGTTCGGAATCAGCCCCAGCATTTT
CDR3aa: CASSSASGVRNQPQHF

j_gene: TRBJ2-7
abundance: -
v_gene: TRBV7-2
d_gene: -
CDR3nt: TGTGCCAGCAGCAAGCCCGGTTCCGAGCAGTACTTC
CDR3aa: CASSKPGSEQYF

j_gene: TRBJ1-1
abundance: few
v_gene: TRBV28
d_gene: TRBD1
CDR3nt: TGTGCCAGCAGTCCGTACAGGGGGTGGAACACTGAAGCTTTCTTT
CDR3aa: CASSPYRGWNTEAFF

j_gene: TRBJ1-6
abundance: few
v_gene: TRBV6-1
d_gene: TRBD1
CDR3nt: TGTGCCAGCAGGCCCCCGACAGGGGTGGATTCACCCCTCCACTTT
CDR3aa: CASRPPTGVDSPLHF

j_gene: TRBJ2-3
abundance: few
v_gene: TRBV6-5
d_gene: -
CDR3nt: TGTGCCAGCAGTTACAGGACAGTCCCTTCACTGAGCACAGATACGCAGTATTTT
CDR3aa: CASSYRTVPSLSTDTQYF

j_gene: TRBJ2-6
abundance: many
v_gene: TRBV7-2
d_gene: -
CDR3nt: TGTGCCAGCACCCCAGGCGAGCAGACATCATGGGTCCTGACTTTC
CDR3aa: CASTPGEQTSWVLTF

j_gene: TRBJ1-2
abundance: few
v_gene: TRBV20-1
d_gene: -
CDR3nt: TGCAGTGCTAGGCACCCCAACTATGGCTACACCTTC
CDR3aa: CSARHPNYGYTF

j_gene: TRBJ2-4
abundance: few
v_gene: TRBV7-3
d_gene: TRBD2
CDR3nt: TGTGCCAGCAGCACGCGGGGGGGCAAAAACATTCAGTACTTC
CDR3aa: CASSTRGGKNIQYF

j_gene: TRBJ2-7
abundance: few
v_gene: TRBV27
d_gene: -
CDR3nt: TGTGCCAGCAGTTCCCTGGGGGTTCGGGGCCCCTCGAATGAGCAGTACTTC
CDR3aa: CASSSLGVRGPSNEQYF

j_gene: TRBJ2-2
abundance: -
v_gene: TRBV20-1
d_gene: -
CDR3nt: TGCAGTGCTAGTTTGGGGGGCGTGAACACCGGGGAGCTGTTTTTT
CDR3aa: CSASLGGVNTGELFF

j_gene: TRBJ1-4
abundance: few
v_gene: TRBV6-2/TRBV6-3
d_gene: TRBD1
CDR3nt: TGTGCCAGCACCACTGGACAGGGCGCTGAAAAACTGTTTTTT
CDR3aa: CASTTGQGAEKLFF